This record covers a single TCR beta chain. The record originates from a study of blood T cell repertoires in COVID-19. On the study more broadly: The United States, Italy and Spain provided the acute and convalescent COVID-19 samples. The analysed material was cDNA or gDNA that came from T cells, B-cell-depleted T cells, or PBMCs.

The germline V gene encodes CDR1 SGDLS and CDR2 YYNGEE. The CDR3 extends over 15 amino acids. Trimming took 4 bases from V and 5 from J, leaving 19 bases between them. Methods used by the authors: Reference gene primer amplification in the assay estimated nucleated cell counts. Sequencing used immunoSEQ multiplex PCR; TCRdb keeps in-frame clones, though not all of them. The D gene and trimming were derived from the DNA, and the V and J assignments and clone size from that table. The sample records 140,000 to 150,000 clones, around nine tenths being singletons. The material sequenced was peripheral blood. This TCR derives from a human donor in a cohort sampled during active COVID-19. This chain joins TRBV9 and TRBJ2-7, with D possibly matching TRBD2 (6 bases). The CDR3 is CASSKGRQGFDEQYF. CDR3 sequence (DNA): TGTGCCAGCAGCAAGGGGAGGCAGGGTTTCGACGAGCAGTACTTC.